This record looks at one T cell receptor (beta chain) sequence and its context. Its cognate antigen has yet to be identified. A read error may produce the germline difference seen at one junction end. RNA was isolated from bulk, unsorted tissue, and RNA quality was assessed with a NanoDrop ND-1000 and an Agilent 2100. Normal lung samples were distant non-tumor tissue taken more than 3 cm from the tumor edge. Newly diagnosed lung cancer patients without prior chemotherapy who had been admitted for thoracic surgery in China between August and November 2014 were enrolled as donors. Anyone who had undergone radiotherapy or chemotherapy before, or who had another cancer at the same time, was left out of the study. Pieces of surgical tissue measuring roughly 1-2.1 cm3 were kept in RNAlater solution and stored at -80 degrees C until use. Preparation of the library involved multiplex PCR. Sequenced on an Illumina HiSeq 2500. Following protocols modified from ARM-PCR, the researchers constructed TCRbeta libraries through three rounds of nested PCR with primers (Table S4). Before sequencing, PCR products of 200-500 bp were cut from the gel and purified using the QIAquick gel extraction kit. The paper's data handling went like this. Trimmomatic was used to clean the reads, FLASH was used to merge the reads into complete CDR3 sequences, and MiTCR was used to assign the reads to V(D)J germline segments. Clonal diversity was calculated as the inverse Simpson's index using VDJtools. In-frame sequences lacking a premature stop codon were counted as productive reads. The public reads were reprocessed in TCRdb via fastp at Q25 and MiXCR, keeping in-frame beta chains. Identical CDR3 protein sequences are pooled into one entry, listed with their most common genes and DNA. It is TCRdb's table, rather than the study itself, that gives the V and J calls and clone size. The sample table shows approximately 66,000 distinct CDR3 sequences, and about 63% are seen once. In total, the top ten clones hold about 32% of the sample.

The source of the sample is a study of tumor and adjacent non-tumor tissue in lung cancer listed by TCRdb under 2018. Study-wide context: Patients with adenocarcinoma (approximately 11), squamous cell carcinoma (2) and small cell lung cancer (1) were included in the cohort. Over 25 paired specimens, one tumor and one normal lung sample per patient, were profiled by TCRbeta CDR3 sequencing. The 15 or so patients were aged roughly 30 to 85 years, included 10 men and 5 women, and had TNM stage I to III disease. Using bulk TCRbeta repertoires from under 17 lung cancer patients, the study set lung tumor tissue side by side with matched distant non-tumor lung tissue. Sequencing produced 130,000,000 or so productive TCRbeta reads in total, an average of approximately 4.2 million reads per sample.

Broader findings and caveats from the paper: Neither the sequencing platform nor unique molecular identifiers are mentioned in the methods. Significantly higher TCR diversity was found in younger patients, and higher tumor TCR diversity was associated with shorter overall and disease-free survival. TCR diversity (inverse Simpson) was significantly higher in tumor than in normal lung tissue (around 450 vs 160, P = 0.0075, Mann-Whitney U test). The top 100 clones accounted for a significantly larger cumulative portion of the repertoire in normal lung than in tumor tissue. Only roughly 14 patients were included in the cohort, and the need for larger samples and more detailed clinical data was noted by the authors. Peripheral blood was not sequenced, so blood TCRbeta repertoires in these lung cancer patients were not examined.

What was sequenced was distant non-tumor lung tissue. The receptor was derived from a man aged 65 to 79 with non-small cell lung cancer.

The CDR3 sequence is CSVGRTQSTDTQYF. The DNA sequence is given as TGCAGCGTTGGCAGGACTCAGAGCACTGATACGCAGTATTTT. Recombination joined TRBV29-1 with TRBJ2-3; TRBD2 might be the D gene, on 5 matching bases. The CDR3 runs 14 amino acids, cysteine and phenylalanine included. Left in the record is the CDR3 DNA by itself, 42 bases read in frame from the first base. CDR1 and CDR2, looked up from the germline V gene, are SQVTM and ANQGSEA.